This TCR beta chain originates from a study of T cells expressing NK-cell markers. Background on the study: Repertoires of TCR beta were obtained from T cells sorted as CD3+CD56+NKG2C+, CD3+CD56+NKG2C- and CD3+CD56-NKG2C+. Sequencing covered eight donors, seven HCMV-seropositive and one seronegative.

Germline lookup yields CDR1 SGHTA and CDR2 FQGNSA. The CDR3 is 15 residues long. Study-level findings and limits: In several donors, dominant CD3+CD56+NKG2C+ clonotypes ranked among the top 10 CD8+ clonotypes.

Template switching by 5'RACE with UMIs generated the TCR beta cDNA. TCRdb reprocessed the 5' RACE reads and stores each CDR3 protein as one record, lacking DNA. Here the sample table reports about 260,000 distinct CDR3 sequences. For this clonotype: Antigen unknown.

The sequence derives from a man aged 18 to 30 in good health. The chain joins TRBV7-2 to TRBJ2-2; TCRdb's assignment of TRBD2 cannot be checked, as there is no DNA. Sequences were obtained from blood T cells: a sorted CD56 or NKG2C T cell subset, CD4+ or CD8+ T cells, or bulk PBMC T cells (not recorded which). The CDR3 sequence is CASSLDVAGTGELFF.